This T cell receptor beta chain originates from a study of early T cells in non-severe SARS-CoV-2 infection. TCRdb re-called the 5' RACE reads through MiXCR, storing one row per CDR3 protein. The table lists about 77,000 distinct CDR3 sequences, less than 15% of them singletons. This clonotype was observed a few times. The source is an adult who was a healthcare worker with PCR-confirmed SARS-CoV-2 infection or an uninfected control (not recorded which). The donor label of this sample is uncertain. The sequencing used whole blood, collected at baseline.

The CDR3 coding sequence is TGTGCCAGCAGCTCGGCCAGTAACTATGGCTACACCTTC. This gives the protein CASSSASNYGYTF. The genes are TRBV12-3 or TRBV12-4 and TRBJ1-2; no firm D call. V shed 6 bases and J shed 1 base, with 9 bases lying between them. The length of the CDR3 is 13 residues.